The 25 T cell receptor beta chains in this list originate from one sample, sequenced in a study of CD8 T cells in Susac syndrome. Random hexamers served to reverse transcribe roughly 0.5 to 1 ug RNA. TCRdb reprocessed the immunoSEQ multiplex PCR reads with MiXCR, giving one entry per CDR3 protein. This sample yields some 300,000 distinct CDR3 sequences, of which roughly 85% are seen a single time; 0.21% belongs to the top ten. Sequencing input: CD8+ T cells from PBMCs. The receptors derive from a human donor with multiple sclerosis.

J is TRBJ1-2 and V is TRBV29-1; D gene uncertain. The CDR3 covers 11 residues. V lost 5 bases and J 3 bases, leaving 7 bases between the germline ends. Germline V gene lookup returns CDR1 SQVTM and CDR2 ANQGSEA. CDR3 amino acids: CSVRAHYGYTF. The CDR3 DNA reads TGCAGCGTTCGGGCTCACTATGGCTACACCTTC.

V is TRBV4-3 and J is TRBJ2-1, with a tentative D call TRBD1 (6 bases). From germline, CDR1 is LGHNA and CDR2 YSLEER. The germline V and J ends were trimmed by 1 base and 4 bases, with 11 bases remaining between them. This CDR3 comprises 15 residues. CDR3 bases: TGCGCCAGCAGCCAAGGATCACAGGGTTACAATGAGCAGTTCTTC. It translates to CASSQGSQGYNEQFF.

The table lists this clonotype with a few counts. The rearrangement uses TRBV4-1 and TRBJ1-4; possibly TRBD1 for D (5 bases). The CDR3 runs to 16 residues. The germline CDR1 and CDR2 sequences are MGHRA and YSYEKL. The V and J ends lost 1 base and 5 bases respectively, with 14 bases between them. The CDR3 DNA is TGCGCCAGCAGCCAAGCCTCCGGGGCCGGGAATGAAAAACTGTTTTTT. Its protein is CASSQASGAGNEKLFF.

V and J are TRBV6-6 and TRBJ2-1; D ambiguous. This CDR3 contains 14 residues. V was trimmed by 7 bases and J by 1 base, leaving 11 bases between them. Germline CDR1 reads MNHNY; CDR2 reads SVGAGI (reference sequence). CDR3 DNA: TGTGCCAGCATGTGGGGAACATCCTACAATGAGCAGTTCTTC. Translating it yields CASMWGTSYNEQFF.

This chain connects TRBV3-1 to TRBJ2-1, with D possibly TRBD2 on 5 matching bases. The CDR3 extends over 16 amino acids. The V and J ends lost 4 bases and 7 bases respectively, with 20 bases between them. Germline lookup yields CDR1 LGHDT and CDR2 YNNKEL (reference sequence). The CDR3 DNA reads TGTGCCAGCAGCCCCATTAGAGGGAGTCTAGTTAATGAGCAGTTCTTC. Translation: CASSPIRGSLVNEQFF.

This sequence joins TRBV6-2 or TRBV6-3 and TRBJ2-7; D may match TRBD1 or TRBD2 (5 bases each). The germline V and J ends were trimmed by 2 bases and 5 bases, with 19 bases remaining between them. Per germline, CDR1 MNHEY and CDR2 SVGEGT. The CDR3 runs 16 residues. CDR3 bases: TGTGCCAGCAGTTACACGGAGGCAGGGTGGGCCGACGAGCAGTACTTC. It specifies CASSYTEAGWADEQYF.

This clonotype was counted once. The chain carries TRBV10-3 and TRBJ1-1; a possible D gene is TRBD1 (5 bases). The CDR3 totals 16 residues. Trimming removed 8 bases from V and 5 bases from J, with 24 bases in between. Germline assignment: CDR1 ENHRY and CDR2 SYGVKD. The CDR3 DNA sequence: TGTGCCATCCTCTCCGCGGGAAGGGACCCTCGGACTGAAGCTTTCTTT. Its translation is CAILSAGRDPRTEAFF.

This chain uses TRBV6-1 with TRBJ2-3; D might be TRBD2 (6 bases). V lost 7 bases, J lost 0 bases, and 17 bases lay in between. Germline CDR1 is MNHNS and CDR2 is SASEGT. The CDR3 runs 16 residues. CDR3: CASIPEGGASTDTQYF. Written as DNA, the CDR3 is TGTGCCAGCATCCCGGAGGGCGGAGCCAGCACAGATACGCAGTATTTT.

The V and J genes are TRBV6-5 and TRBJ2-1, with TRBD1 identical over 7 bases. V lost 4 bases to trimming and J lost 6 bases; unmatched junction nucleotides: 9. CDR1 is MNHEY and CDR2 is SVGAGI in the germline V gene. The CDR3 has 15 residues. The CDR3 loop reads CASSSTGRISNEQFF. The CDR3 DNA reads as TGTGCCAGCAGTTCGACAGGGAGAATTTCCAATGAGCAGTTCTTC.

This chain connects TRBV12-5 to TRBJ2-2, with a possible D match to TRBD2 (5 bases). Per germline, CDR1 LGHNT and CDR2 FRNRAP. The CDR3 is 15 residues long. V lost 6 bases and J lost 3, with 14 bases in between. CDR3 region: CASGLLVGDTGELFF. The CDR3 region has the DNA TGTGCTAGTGGCCTTTTGGTGGGAGACACCGGGGAGCTGTTTTTT.

This chain connects TRBV7-9 to TRBJ2-7; no clear D gene. Trimming left V 5 bases short and J 6 bases short, with 11 bases between. The CDR3 contains 12 residues. CDR1 and CDR2 (germline): SEHNR, FQNEAQ (reference sequence). The CDR3 protein is CASSPYMVEQYF. The CDR3 DNA follows: TGTGCCAGCAGCCCGTACATGGTCGAGCAGTACTTC. Using reference TRBV7-9 and TRBJ2-7 for the parts outside the CDR3, the full variable domain is DTGVSQNPRHKITKRGQNVTFRCDPISEHNRLYWYRQTLGQGPEFLTYFQNEAQLEKSRLLSDRFSAERPKGSFSTLEIQRTEQGDSAMYLCASSPYMVEQYFGPGTRLTVT.

The chain joins TRBV7-8 to TRBJ2-1; D gene ambiguous. The CDR3 loop spans 12 amino acids. The ends were cut back, 5 bases at V and 6 bases at J, with 8 bases in the middle. Germline assignment: CDR1 SGHVS and CDR2 FQNEAQ. This chain's CDR3 is CASSHEPNEQFF. For the CDR3, the DNA is TGTGCCAGCAGCCACGAACCCAATGAGCAGTTCTTC.

The V and J genes are TRBV27 and TRBJ1-4, with D tentatively TRBD1 (6 bases). Germline V lookup: CDR1 MNHEY, CDR2 SMNVEV (reference sequence). V dropped 0 bases and J dropped 5 bases, with 10 bases sitting between them. This CDR3 has 15 residues. CDR3 in DNA: TGTGCCAGCAGTTTATCGCGGACAGTCAATGAAAAACTGTTTTTT. It translates to CASSLSRTVNEKLFF.

This clonotype occurred once. The chain recombines TRBV27 with TRBJ2-3; TRBD2 is a possible D gene (5 bases). The CDR3 is made up of 14 amino acids. Germline lookup yields CDR1 MNHEY and CDR2 SMNVEV (reference sequence). The germline V and J ends were trimmed by 6 bases and 8 bases, with 18 bases remaining between them. CDR3 sequence (DNA): TGTGCCAGCAGCTTGCACGAGGGTGTTGCTACGCAGTATTTT. Residues: CASSLHEGVATQYF.

V and J are TRBV29-1 and TRBJ2-3; possible D gene TRBD2, 5 bases. Germline CDR1 SQVTM, CDR2 ANQGSEA. The V gene lost 7 bases and the J gene lost 0 bases, with 17 bases spanning the gap. This CDR3 contains 15 residues. CDR3 amino acids: CSADGVRSSTDTQYF. DNA for the CDR3: TGCAGCGCCGACGGGGTGAGGTCTAGCACAGATACGCAGTATTTT.

This clonotype was seen just once. The rearrangement links TRBV4-3 to TRBJ2-5, with 11 bases that match TRBD1. V dropped 0 bases and J dropped 4; count of bases not matched to a gene: 4. From germline, CDR1 is LGHNA and CDR2 YSLEER. This CDR3 is built from 16 residues. The CDR3 DNA follows: TGCGCCAGCAGCCAAGATGCGGGACAGGGGGGAGAGACCCAGTACTTC. This sequence encodes CASSQDAGQGGETQYF.

The rearrangement uses TRBV4-3 and TRBJ2-7; 10 bases map to TRBD2. CDR1 and CDR2 (germline): LGHNA, YSLEER. The CDR3 has 15 residues. V gave up 0 bases and J gave up 6 bases; unmatched junction bases: 5. The CDR3 region has the DNA TGCGCCAGCAGCCAAGATAGGCTAGCGGGAGCCGAGCAGTACTTC. Its translation: CASSQDRLAGAEQYF.

The chain combines TRBV28 with TRBJ1-5; a possible D gene is TRBD1 (5 bases). This CDR3 contains 14 residues. V lost 1 base to trimming and J lost 4 bases, with 8 bases between them. Germline CDR1 MDHEN, CDR2 SYDVKM. CDR3 protein: CASSLLQGNQPQHF. DNA for the CDR3: TGTGCCAGCAGTTTATTGCAGGGTAATCAGCCCCAGCATTTT.

V usage is TRBV28 and J usage is TRBJ2-3; tentatively, D is TRBD2 (6 bases). Trimming removed 4 bases at V and 0 bases at J, with 11 bases between. Germline V CDR1 and CDR2: MDHEN, SYDVKM. This CDR3 contains 15 residues. The CDR3 reads CASSYGRGSTDTQYF. CDR3 sequence (DNA): TGTGCCAGCAGTTATGGCCGGGGGAGCACAGATACGCAGTATTTT.

This clonotype is a singleton in its sample. The rearrangement joins TRBV11-2 to TRBJ2-7, with a possible D match to TRBD2 (7 bases). V was trimmed by 3 bases and J by 5 bases, leaving 14 bases between them. The germline V gene encodes CDR1 SGHAT and CDR2 FQNNGV. This CDR3 is built from 14 residues. The CDR3 protein is CASSFGGGPNEQYF. The CDR3 nucleotides are TGTGCCAGCAGCTTTGGCGGGGGCCCTAACGAGCAGTACTTC.

This chain links TRBV6-5 with TRBJ2-3; D is unresolved. The germline gives CDR1 MNHEY, CDR2 SVGAGI. V lost 6 bases to trimming and J lost 4 bases, with 17 bases between them. This CDR3 spans 15 amino acids. CDR3 in DNA: TGTGCCAGCAGACAAAACGTTAACCCCGCAGATACGCAGTATTTT. Protein product: CASRQNVNPADTQYF.

J is TRBJ2-7 and V is TRBV7-9; TRBD1 is a possible D gene (5 bases). This CDR3 has 14 residues. From germline, CDR1 is SEHNR and CDR2 FQNEAQ (reference sequence). V shed 5 bases and J shed 2 bases, with 13 bases lying between them. Written as DNA, the CDR3 is TGTGCCAGCAGCCATACAGGAGCAGCCTACGAGCAGTACTTC. Protein: CASSHTGAAYEQYF.

J is TRBJ1-2 and V is TRBV13, with 7 bases aligning to TRBD1. The V and J ends lost 2 bases and 4 bases, in that order; junction bases with no gene match: 7. Germline CDR1 and CDR2: PRHDT and FYEKMQ (reference sequence). The CDR3 is 15 amino acids. The CDR3 spells CASSLLTGNRYGYTF. The CDR3 DNA reads TGTGCCAGCAGCTTATTGACAGGGAACCGCTATGGCTACACCTTC.

This clonotype was seen more than once but under ten times. V usage is TRBV4-2 and J usage is TRBJ2-7; D not certain. Germline V gives CDR1 LGHNA, CDR2 YNFKEQ. The CDR3 runs 14 residues. Trimming cost V 0 bases and J 1 base, with 7 bases left between them. Here the CDR3 DNA reads TGTGCCAGCAGCCAAGAACTAACTTCCTACGAGCAGTACTTC. Translating gives CASSQELTSYEQYF.

The chain employs TRBV4-1 and TRBJ2-6, with unresolved D. The CDR3 spans 14 residues. Germline lookup yields CDR1 MGHRA and CDR2 YSYEKL. Trimming left V 4 bases short and J 4 bases short, with 8 bases between. CDR3 sequence (DNA): TGCGCCAGCAGCCCCCGTAACGGGGCCAACGTCCTGACTTTC. It is translated as CASSPRNGANVLTF.